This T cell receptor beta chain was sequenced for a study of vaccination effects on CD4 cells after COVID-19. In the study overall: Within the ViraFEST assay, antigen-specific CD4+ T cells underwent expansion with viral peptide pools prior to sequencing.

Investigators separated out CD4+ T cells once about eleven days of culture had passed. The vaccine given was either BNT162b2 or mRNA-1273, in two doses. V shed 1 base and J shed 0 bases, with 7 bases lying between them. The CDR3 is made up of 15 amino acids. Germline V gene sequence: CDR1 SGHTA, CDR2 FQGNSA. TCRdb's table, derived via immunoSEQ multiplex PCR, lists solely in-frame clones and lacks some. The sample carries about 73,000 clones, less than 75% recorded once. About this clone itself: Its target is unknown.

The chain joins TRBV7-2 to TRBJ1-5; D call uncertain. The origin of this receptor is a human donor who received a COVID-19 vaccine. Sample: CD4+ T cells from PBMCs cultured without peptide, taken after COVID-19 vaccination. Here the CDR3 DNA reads TGTGCCAGCAGCTTAGGGGGTAATAGCAATCAGCCCCAGCATTTT. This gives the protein CASSLGGNSNQPQHF.